A single sample is the source of the 29 T cell receptor beta chains below, sequenced in a study of blood T cell repertoires in COVID-19. Clones were sequenced by immunoSEQ multiplex PCR, and TCRdb holds only the in-frame ones, with some missing. Of 210,000 or so clones in the sample, almost 85% were seen once. The sequencing sample was made of peripheral blood. These receptors all stem from a woman in her seventies with active or convalescent COVID-19.

This chain's CDR3 is CASSRGLDIRTDTQYF. DNA for the CDR3: TGTGCCAGCAGCCGTGGACTAGATATTCGCACAGATACGCAGTATTTT. The chain links TRBV3-1 (or the pseudogene TRBV3-2) to TRBJ2-3; 7 nucleotides align to TRBD2. With V trimmed by 4 bases and J by 1 base, 8 bases remained unmatched. Germline V gene lookup returns CDR1 LGHDT and CDR2 YNNKEL (reference sequence). The CDR3 sequence is 16 residues long.

This chain links TRBV19 with TRBJ1-5; D possibly corresponds to TRBD1 (6 bases). CDR1 is LNHDA and CDR2 is SQIVND in the germline V gene (reference sequence). This CDR3 spans 16 amino acids. V was shortened by 6 bases and J by 2 bases, with 17 bases between the two germline ends. The CDR3 region has the DNA TGTGCCAGTAGCCCTCGGGGGGGCGCGGGCAATCAGCCCCAGCATTTT. Its translation is CASSPRGGAGNQPQHF.

The rearrangement uses TRBV4-1 and TRBJ1-2; 9 nucleotides align to TRBD1. The CDR3 has 17 amino acids. Unmatched junction bases numbered 12, after V lost 3 bases and J lost 4 bases. The germline V gene has CDR1 MGHRA and CDR2 YSYEKL. This CDR3 reads CASSHVPRGQGTYGYTF. The CDR3 bases are TGCGCCAGCAGCCACGTCCCCCGGGGACAGGGAACCTATGGCTACACCTTC.

This chain uses TRBV3-1 (or the pseudogene TRBV3-2) with TRBJ2-7; 7 nucleotides align to TRBD1. With V trimmed by 4 bases and J by 2 bases, 8 bases remained unmatched. This CDR3 has 15 amino acids. The V gene's germline CDR1 is LGHDT and CDR2 YNNKEL (reference sequence). CDR3 sequence: CASSLRTGPAYEQYF. CDR3 in DNA: TGTGCCAGCAGCCTCAGGACAGGCCCGGCCTACGAGCAGTACTTC.

This clone was observed once. The J gene is TRBJ1-4, the V gene TRBV2; 10 bases fit TRBD1. J gave up 3 bases and V 5 bases, and 12 bases lay outside the gene matches. The length of the CDR3 is 18 residues. The germline V gene has CDR1 SNHLY and CDR2 FYNNEI. The CDR3 loop is CASSYFPTGGAANEKLFF. CDR3 in DNA: TGTGCCAGCAGTTATTTCCCGACAGGGGGCGCAGCTAATGAAAAACTGTTTTTT.

The rearrangement links TRBV18 to TRBJ1-5; a weak D match, TRBD1 (5 bases). CDR3 length equals 15 residues. Per germline, CDR1 KGHSH and CDR2 LQKENI. V lost 5 bases and J lost 0, with 11 bases in between. The CDR3 sequence: CASSFKGASNQPQHF. The CDR3 region has the DNA TGTGCCAGCTCATTCAAAGGGGCTAGCAATCAGCCCCAGCATTTT.

This sequence joins TRBV3-1 (or the pseudogene TRBV3-2) and TRBJ1-1, with 7 bases lining up with TRBD1. Germline CDR1 is LGHDT and CDR2 is YNNKEL (reference sequence). Trimming cost V 4 bases and J 2 bases; bases outside gene matches: 10. There are 16 residues in the CDR3. The CDR3 region is CASSPRDRQLNTEAFF. Written as DNA, the CDR3 is TGTGCCAGCAGCCCCAGGGACAGACAACTCAACACTGAAGCTTTCTTT.

This chain uses TRBV12-5 with TRBJ2-7; TRBD2 aligns across 7 bases. V was clipped by 4 bases and J by 6 bases; unmatched bases: 9. Germline V gene data show CDR1 as LGHNT and CDR2 as FRNRAP. The CDR3 has 14 residues. CDR3: CASGSTAGLSEQYF. CDR3 DNA sequence: TGTGCTAGTGGTTCCACCGCGGGACTAAGCGAGCAGTACTTC.

The V and J genes are TRBV6-5 and TRBJ2-1; 8 positions agree with TRBD1. Germline CDR1 MNHEY, CDR2 SVGAGI. The CDR3 length is 16 residues. Germline trimming cut 0 bases from V and 7 bases from J; bases unmatched to any gene: 8. This CDR3 reads CASSYSRTGRVNEQFF. DNA for the CDR3: TGTGCCAGCAGTTACTCGAGGACAGGGCGGGTTAATGAGCAGTTCTTC.

The chain combines TRBV4-1 with TRBJ1-2, with TRBD1 matching over 7 bases. The length of the CDR3 is 16 residues. Germline V gene lookup returns CDR1 MGHRA and CDR2 YSYEKL. V shed 4 bases and J 2 bases; nucleotides not matched to a gene: 10. This CDR3 is CASSLFPGQSNYGYTF. The CDR3 nucleotides read TGCGCCAGCAGCCTCTTTCCGGGACAGTCAAACTATGGCTACACCTTC.

The chain has TRBV5-1 and TRBJ1-1; a possible D gene is TRBD1 (5 bases). CDR1 is SGHRS and CDR2 is YFSETQ in the germline V gene. The V end lost 2 bases, the J end lost 0 bases, and 11 bases lay between the germline ends. CDR3 length: 15 residues. CDR3 sequence: CASSLSTAMNTEAFF. The CDR3 bases are TGCGCCAGCAGCTTATCGACAGCCATGAACACTGAAGCTTTCTTT. The full variable domain, completed using reference TRBV5-1 and TRBJ1-1, is KAGVTQTPRYLIKTRGQQVTLSCSPISGHRSVSWYQQTPGQGLQFLFEYFSETQRNKGNFPGRFSGRQFSNSRSEMNVSTLELGDSALYLCASSLSTAMNTEAFFGQGTRLTVV.

V and J are TRBV5-6 and TRBJ1-1; no reliable D call. CDR3 size: 15 residues. The V and J ends lost 0 bases and 1 base respectively, with 10 bases between them. Germline V gene lookup returns CDR1 SGHDT and CDR2 YYEEEE. The CDR3: CASSLAGGKNTEAFF. The CDR3 DNA reads TGTGCCAGCAGCTTGGCCGGAGGGAAGAACACTGAAGCTTTCTTT.

The CDR3 DNA follows: TGTGCCAGCACGAGGGACAGGCCGTTCTACGAGCAGTACTTC. The encoded protein is CASTRDRPFYEQYF. The V call is TRBV6-4, the J call TRBJ2-7; TRBD1 agrees at 8 bases. The trim removed 7 bases at V and 3 bases at J, leaving 8 bases unmatched. The CDR3 has 14 amino acids. Germline CDR1 and CDR2: MRHNA and SNTAGT.

In its sample, this clone was seen a few times. This chain joins TRBV19 and TRBJ1-2; D perhaps matches TRBD1 (5 bases). This CDR3 region has 14 residues. Trimming took off 3 bases at V and 1 base at J, with 9 bases between the two ends. Germline loops: CDR1 LNHDA, CDR2 SQIVND (reference sequence). DNA for the CDR3: TGTGCCAGTAGTATGCAGGGAATTAACTATGGCTACACCTTC. Its translation: CASSMQGINYGYTF.

This rearrangement joins TRBV5-6 to TRBJ1-3, with D possibly matching TRBD1 (5 bases). Germline-derived CDR1 and CDR2 are SGHDT and YYEEEE. The CDR3 length is 16 residues. V dropped 2 bases and J dropped 0 bases, with 12 bases sitting between them. CDR3 region: CASSFGHFYSGNTIYF. The CDR3 DNA reads as TGTGCCAGCAGCTTTGGACATTTTTACTCTGGAAACACCATATATTTT.

V and J are TRBV3-1 (or the pseudogene TRBV3-2) and TRBJ2-3; 9 nucleotides match TRBD2. The CDR3 spans 17 residues. V gave up 0 bases and J gave up 2 bases; unmatched junction bases: 6. Per the germline V gene, CDR1 is LGHDT and CDR2 is YNNKEL (reference sequence). This CDR3 is CASSQDGTSPSTDTQYF. The CDR3 DNA is TGTGCCAGCAGCCAAGACGGGACTAGCCCCTCCACAGATACGCAGTATTTT.

The rearrangement links TRBV24-1 to TRBJ2-2; no clear D gene. There are 14 residues in the CDR3. Trimming stripped 3 bases from V and 1 base from J, with 5 bases between. Germline values: CDR1 KGHDR, CDR2 SFDVKD. The CDR3, as DNA: TGTGCCACCAGTGATGGCCTGAACACCGGGGAGCTGTTTTTT. Its protein product is CATSDGLNTGELFF.

V gene TRBV6-6 combines with J gene TRBJ2-7; TRBD2 matches 13 bases. Germline loops: CDR1 MNHNY, CDR2 SVGAGI (reference sequence). Trimming took 7 bases from V and 3 from J; bases not matched to a gene: 6. This CDR3 is 15 amino acids long. CDR3 in amino acids: CASKEGLAGFYEQYF. The CDR3 nucleotides read TGTGCCAGCAAGGAGGGACTAGCGGGATTCTACGAGCAGTACTTC.

The table lists this clone with a few counts. The chain couples TRBV7-5 to TRBJ2-1; no check of the table's D call, TRBD1, against the DNA was made. TRBV7-5 is a listed pseudogene. The CDR3 length is 22 residues. CDR3 nucleotide sequence: TGTGTCAGAAGCCCTTACGGGTACAGGGGGCGCCGGGGTAGGAAATCCTACAATGAGCAGTTCTTC. The encoded protein is CVRSPYGYRGRRGRKSYNEQFF.

This chain joins TRBV28 and TRBJ2-7; 9 nucleotides agree with TRBD2. Germline V gene data show CDR1 as MDHEN and CDR2 as SYDVKM. V dropped 6 bases and J dropped 5; count of bases not matched to a gene: 8. The CDR3 length is 14 residues. CDR3 in DNA: TGTGCCAGCAGGGGGGCTAGCGGGAACAACGAGCAGTACTTC. Its translation is CASRGASGNNEQYF.

The CDR3 spells CASSYSPGSMNTEAFF. CDR3 bases: TGTGCCAGCAGTTACTCGCCGGGGAGTATGAACACTGAAGCTTTCTTT. V gene TRBV6-5 combines with J gene TRBJ1-1; D unresolved. This CDR3 region has 16 residues. Trimming left V 0 bases short and J 0 bases short, with 11 bases between. Germline V gene data show CDR1 as MNHEY and CDR2 as SVGAGI.

This chain connects TRBV24-1 to TRBJ2-1; 7 bases fit TRBD2. CDR3 length: 14 residues. Germline V gene sequence: CDR1 KGHDR, CDR2 SFDVKD. Unmatched junction bases numbered 2, after V lost 3 bases and J lost 4 bases. CDR3 in DNA: TGTGCCACCAGTGATAGCGGGGCTTACAATGAGCAGTTCTTC. Translation gives CATSDSGAYNEQFF.

V is TRBV5-1 and J is TRBJ2-7, with 7 bases aligning to TRBD1. Germline CDR1 SGHRS, CDR2 YFSETQ. This CDR3 contains 14 residues. With 2 bases clipped from V and 6 bases from J, the junction kept 8 bases outside the gene matches. The CDR3 nucleotides read TGCGCCAGCAGCTTAGGACAGGAGAGGGGCGAGCAGTACTTC. Translated, it gives CASSLGQERGEQYF.

This clone was seen only once. The J gene is TRBJ1-4, the V gene TRBV19; 7 bases are shared with TRBD1. The CDR3 totals 15 residues. CDR1 LNHDA and CDR2 SQIVND come from the germline V gene (reference sequence). Unmatched junction bases numbered 3, after V lost 3 bases and J lost 2 bases. The CDR3 region is CASSIDRATNEKLFF. The CDR3 DNA sequence: TGTGCCAGTAGTATCGACAGGGCTACTAATGAAAAACTGTTTTTT.

This clone was seen once. V is TRBV2 and J is TRBJ1-4, with a possible D match to TRBD1 (6 bases). The V gene lost 7 bases and the J gene lost 10 bases, with 16 bases spanning the gap. Germline V gives CDR1 SNHLY, CDR2 FYNNEI. This CDR3 is built from 13 residues. The CDR3 coding sequence is TGTGCCAGCACGCAGACTCTGGGGGCAAAACTGTTTTTT. It translates to CASTQTLGAKLFF.

The rearrangement uses TRBV11-2 and TRBJ2-7, with 9 positions matching TRBD2. This CDR3 has 17 amino acids. Trimming took 3 bases from V and 0 from J; bases not matched to a gene: 9. Germline lookup yields CDR1 SGHAT and CDR2 FQNNGV. In DNA form, the CDR3 reads TGTGCCAGCAGCTTTCAGGCGGGGGGGGCGCGCTCCTACGAGCAGTACTTC. Translation gives CASSFQAGGARSYEQYF.

The count of this clone is one. CDR3 residues: CASSSNSREVQYEQYF. The CDR3 bases are TGTGCCAGCAGCTCAAACTCTAGGGAGGTACAGTACGAGCAGTACTTC. The chain couples TRBV7-6 to TRBJ2-7, with a weak D call TRBD2 (6 bases). Between the trimmed V and J ends, which lost 4 bases and 4 bases, there was a span of 20 bases. Germline V lookup: CDR1 SGHVS, CDR2 FNYEAQ. The CDR3 runs 16 residues. The variable domain in full, with the rest retrieved from reference TRBV7-6 and TRBJ2-7, is GAGVSQSPRYKVTKRGQDVALRCDPISGHVSLYWYRQALGQGPEFLTYFNYEAQQDKSGLPNDRFSAERPEGSISTLTIQRTEQRDSAMYRCASSSNSREVQYEQYFGPGTRLTVT.

CDR3 nucleotide sequence: TGTGCCAGCAGCTTAGACAGGAACACTGAAGCTTTCTTT. This encodes CASSLDRNTEAFF. This rearrangement joins TRBV11-1 to TRBJ1-1; D ambiguous. This CDR3 has 13 residues. Trimming removed 1 base at V and 1 base at J, with 4 bases between. The V gene's germline CDR1 is SGHAT and CDR2 FQDESV (reference sequence).

The gene calls are TRBV4-2 and TRBJ1-5; TRBD1 might be the D (5 bases). Trimming removed 0 bases from V and 4 bases from J, with 13 bases in between. Germline CDR1 LGHNA, CDR2 YNFKEQ. The CDR3 runs 16 residues. This CDR3 reads CASSQDPQADNQPQHF. The DNA of the CDR3 is TGTGCCAGCAGCCAAGACCCACAGGCTGATAATCAGCCCCAGCATTTT.